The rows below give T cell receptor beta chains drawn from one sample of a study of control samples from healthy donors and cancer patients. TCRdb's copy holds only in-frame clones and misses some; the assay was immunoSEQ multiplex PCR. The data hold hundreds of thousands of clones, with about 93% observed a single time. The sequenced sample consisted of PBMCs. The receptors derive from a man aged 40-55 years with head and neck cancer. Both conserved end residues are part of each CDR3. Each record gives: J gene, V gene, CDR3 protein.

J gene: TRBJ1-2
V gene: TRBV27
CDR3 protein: CASSLLGQGNYGYTF

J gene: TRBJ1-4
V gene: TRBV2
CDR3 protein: CASSVWGVREKLFF

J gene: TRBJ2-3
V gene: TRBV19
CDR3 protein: CASIARTAGDTQYF

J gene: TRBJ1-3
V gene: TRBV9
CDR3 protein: CASSVVSGGEGVSGNTIYF

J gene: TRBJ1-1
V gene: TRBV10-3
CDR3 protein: CAISEGAGERHEAFF

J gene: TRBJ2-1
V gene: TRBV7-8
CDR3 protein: CASSSGRGGGAFDEQFF

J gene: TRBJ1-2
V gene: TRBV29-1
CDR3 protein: CSVEITGANYGYTF

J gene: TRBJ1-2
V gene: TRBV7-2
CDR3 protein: CASSLRRGDVGYTF

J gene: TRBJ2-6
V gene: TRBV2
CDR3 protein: CASRAREAGANVLTF

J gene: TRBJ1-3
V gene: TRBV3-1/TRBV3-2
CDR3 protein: CASSPGEGNTIYF

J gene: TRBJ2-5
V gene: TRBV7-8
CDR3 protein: CASSLVSGGGAAYRGETQYF

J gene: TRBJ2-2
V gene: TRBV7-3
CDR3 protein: CASSRDSSGTGELFF

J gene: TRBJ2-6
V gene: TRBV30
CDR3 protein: CAWEARVFPTLSGANVLTF

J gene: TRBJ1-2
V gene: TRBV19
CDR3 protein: CASRTSGTGANYGYTF

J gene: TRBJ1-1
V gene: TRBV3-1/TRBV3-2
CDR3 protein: CASSQLAGGAEAFF

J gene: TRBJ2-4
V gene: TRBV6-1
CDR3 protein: CASSETGPQTIQYF

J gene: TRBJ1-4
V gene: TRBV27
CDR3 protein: CASSYYAPTNEKLFF

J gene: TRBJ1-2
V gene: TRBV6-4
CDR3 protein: CASSESGTYGYTF

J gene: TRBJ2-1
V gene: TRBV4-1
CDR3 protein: CASSPLRPVGNEQFF

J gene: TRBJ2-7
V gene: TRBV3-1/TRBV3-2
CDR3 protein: CASSQGTGYEQYF

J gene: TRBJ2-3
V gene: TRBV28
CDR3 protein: CASSPRRVDGGTDTQYF

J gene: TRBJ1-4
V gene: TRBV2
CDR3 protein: CASMLQGATNEKLFF

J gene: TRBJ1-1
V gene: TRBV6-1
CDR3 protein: CASSFPGQERTEAFF

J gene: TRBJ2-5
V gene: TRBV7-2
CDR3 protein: CASSRTGYQETQYF

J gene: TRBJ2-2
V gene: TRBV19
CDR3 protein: CASRPGTGGTGELFF

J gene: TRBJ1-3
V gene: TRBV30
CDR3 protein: CAWSGIISASAENTIYF

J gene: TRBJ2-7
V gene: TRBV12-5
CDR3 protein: CASGLVSPGSGEQYF

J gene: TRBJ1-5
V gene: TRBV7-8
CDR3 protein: CEAQPQHF

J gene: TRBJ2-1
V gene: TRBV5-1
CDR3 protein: CASNLQAGGLYNEQFF

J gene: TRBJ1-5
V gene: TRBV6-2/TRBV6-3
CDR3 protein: CASSWQGAIQPQHF

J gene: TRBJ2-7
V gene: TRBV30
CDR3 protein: CAWSLVGPAGSYEQYF

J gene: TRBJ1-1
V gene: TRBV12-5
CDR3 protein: CASGSGNTEAFF

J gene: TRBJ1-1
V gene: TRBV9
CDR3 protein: CASSAGVGTEAFF

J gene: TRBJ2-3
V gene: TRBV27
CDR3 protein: CASSRASGTGTDTQYF

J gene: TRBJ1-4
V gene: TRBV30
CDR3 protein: CAWNLGTAPNEKLFF

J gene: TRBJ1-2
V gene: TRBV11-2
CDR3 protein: CASSPQGKNYGYTF

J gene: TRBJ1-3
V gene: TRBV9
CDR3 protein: CASSPGVDTIYF

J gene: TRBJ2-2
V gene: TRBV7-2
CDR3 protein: CASSFYVPGPSSLTGELFF

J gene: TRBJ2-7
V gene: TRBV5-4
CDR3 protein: CASSLAGDYYEQYF

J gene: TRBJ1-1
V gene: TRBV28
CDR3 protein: CASSLPGFRAFF

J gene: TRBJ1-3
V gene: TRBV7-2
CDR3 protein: CASSSLGVRSGNTIYF